Listed below are T cell receptor beta chains from one sample, sequenced in a study of shared clonotypes between healthy human individuals. TCRdb's copy holds only in-frame clones and misses some; the assay was immunoSEQ multiplex PCR. The sample lists over a million clones; around 98% were seen once. Sequenced input: naive CD4+ T cells sorted from blood. The source of these receptors is a man aged 25 to 45 in good health. Both conserved end residues are part of each CDR3. The D gene is left open where the match is weak. The size of a clone is reported for some rows only, either as once, few or many, or as a class for expanded clones.

size: -; V: TRBV30; J: TRBJ2-3; D: TRBD2; DNA: TGTGCCTGGGCGGTGGTAGCGGGAGGCCTAGGCACAGATACGCAGTATTTT; CDR3: CAWAVVAGGLGTDTQYF
size: -; V: TRBV12-5; J: TRBJ2-1; D: TRBD1; DNA: TGTGCTAGTGGTTTGGTCCTGGACAGGCGCCCCTACAATGAGCAGTTCTTC; CDR3: CASGLVLDRRPYNEQFF
size: -; V: TRBV18; J: TRBJ2-7; D: -; DNA: TGTGCCAGCTCACCACGAGGTACCGGACTTTACTACGAGCAGTACTTC; CDR3: CASSPRGTGLYYEQYF
size: -; V: TRBV2; J: TRBJ1-4; D: -; DNA: TGTGCCAGCAGTAGGCGTCCAACTAATGAAAAACTGTTTTTT; CDR3: CASSRRPTNEKLFF
size: -; V: TRBV10-3; J: TRBJ2-2; D: TRBD1; DNA: TGTGCCATCAGAGGTGACAGGGACGCGAACACCGGGGAGCTGTTTTTT; CDR3: CAIRGDRDANTGELFF
size: -; V: TRBV25-1; J: TRBJ2-4; D: -; DNA: TGTGCCAGCAGTGCTGGTACCGGGGACATTCAGTACTTC; CDR3: CASSAGTGDIQYF
size: -; V: TRBV6-1; J: TRBJ2-1; D: -; DNA: TGTGCCAGCTCTGGCAGCAGGCAGGGCCTTGAGCAGTTCTTC; CDR3: CASSGSRQGLEQFF
size: -; V: TRBV2; J: TRBJ2-7; D: -; DNA: TGTGCCAGCAGTGCCCTCGGGGGCGAGCAGTACTTC; CDR3: CASSALGGEQYF
size: -; V: TRBV5-4; J: TRBJ2-3; D: TRBD1; DNA: TGTGCCAGCAGCTTGGAGGTGACAGGGGTTACAGATACGCAGTATTTT; CDR3: CASSLEVTGVTDTQYF
size: -; V: TRBV19; J: TRBJ1-2; D: -; DNA: TGTGCCAGTAGTCTCGACAGTCACGAGGGTTGCACCTTC; CDR3: CASSLDSHEGCTF
size: -; V: TRBV5-1; J: TRBJ2-3; D: -; DNA: TGCGCCAGCAGTTATTGGGGCGACGGTATTGCTAGCACAGATACGCAGTATTTT; CDR3: CASSYWGDGIASTDTQYF
size: once; V: TRBV19; J: TRBJ1-2; D: TRBD1; DNA: TGTGCCAGTACCCCGACCCCCGGGACAGGGAACCTCTATGGCTACACCTTC; CDR3: CASTPTPGTGNLYGYTF
size: -; V: TRBV7-2; J: TRBJ2-7; D: -; DNA: TGTGCCAGCAGCCTTGTGGGATACGAGCAGTACTTC; CDR3: CASSLVGYEQYF
size: once; V: TRBV19; J: TRBJ2-5; D: -; DNA: TGTGCCAGTAGCCCCGGGGGCCAAGAGACCCAGTACTTC; CDR3: CASSPGGQETQYF
size: -; V: TRBV4-3; J: TRBJ2-3; D: -; DNA: TGCGCCAGCAGGGGGGGCACAGATACGCAGTATTTT; CDR3: CASRGGTDTQYF
size: -; V: TRBV10-3; J: TRBJ2-7; D: -; DNA: TGTGCCACCACTACAGGGTCCTACGAGCAGTACTTC; CDR3: CATTTGSYEQYF
size: -; V: TRBV4-1; J: TRBJ2-5; D: TRBD2; DNA: TGCGCCAGCAGCCCCTGGGAGGGTGAGACCCAGTACTTC; CDR3: CASSPWEGETQYF
size: -; V: TRBV27; J: TRBJ2-5; D: TRBD1; DNA: TGTGCCAGCAGTAGTGGGGACAGGGGTTTCCAAGAGACCCAGTACTTC; CDR3: CASSSGDRGFQETQYF
size: -; V: TRBV27; J: TRBJ2-7; D: TRBD2; DNA: TGTGCCAGCAGTTTATCGACCCCGCGGGAGGGTTACGAGCAGTACTTC; CDR3: CASSLSTPREGYEQYF
size: -; V: TRBV5-1; J: TRBJ2-7; D: -; DNA: TGCGCCAGCAGCTTGGTGGGGGGGCGAGCCAACTACGAGCAGTACTTC; CDR3: CASSLVGGRANYEQYF
size: -; V: TRBV7-3; J: TRBJ1-5; D: -; DNA: TGTGCCAGCAGCTTAACGCGGGAAACGAATCAGCATTTT; CDR3: CASSLTRETNQHF
size: -; V: TRBV5-1; J: TRBJ2-1; D: TRBD2; DNA: TGCGCCAGCAGCCCGGCGGGGGGATACAATGAGCAGTTCTTC; CDR3: CASSPAGGYNEQFF
size: -; V: TRBV10-1; J: TRBJ2-7; D: -; DNA: TGCGCCAGCAGCCTAGACAGGTACAACGAGCAGTACTTC; CDR3: CASSLDRYNEQYF
size: once; V: TRBV7-3; J: TRBJ2-3; D: -; DNA: TGTGCCAGCAGCCCCGACAGGAAGAAACAGTATTTT; CDR3: CASSPDRKKQYF
size: once; V: TRBV5-5; J: TRBJ2-7; D: -; DNA: TGTGCCAGCAGCCCTAACTTCTACGAGCAGTACTTC; CDR3: CASSPNFYEQYF
size: -; V: TRBV18; J: TRBJ2-5; D: -; DNA: TGTGCCAGCTCAGGGACGGACAGAAAAGAGACCCAGTACTTC; CDR3: CASSGTDRKETQYF
size: once; V: TRBV5-1; J: TRBJ2-2; D: -; DNA: TGCGCCAGCAGCTTGGGAACAGTGAACACCGGGGAGCTGTTTTTT; CDR3: CASSLGTVNTGELFF
size: -; V: TRBV28; J: TRBJ2-7; D: -; DNA: TGTGCCAGCAGTTTGTATATGGGCGAGCAGTACTTC; CDR3: CASSLYMGEQYF
size: -; V: TRBV18; J: TRBJ2-7; D: -; DNA: TGTGCCAGCTCACCACGGGCGGGCCCCTACGAGCAGTACTTC; CDR3: CASSPRAGPYEQYF
size: -; V: TRBV11-2; J: TRBJ2-5; D: -; DNA: TGTGCCAGCAGCTTAAGTGGGAGAGAGGGGGAGACCCAGTACTTC; CDR3: CASSLSGREGETQYF
size: -; V: TRBV9; J: TRBJ1-2; D: TRBD1; DNA: TGTGCCAGCAGGAAGGGGGACAGCAACTATGGCTACACCTTC; CDR3: CASRKGDSNYGYTF
size: -; V: TRBV4-1; J: TRBJ1-4; D: TRBD1; DNA: TGCGCCAGCAGCCTCGGGGACAGACTAAAACTGTTTTTT; CDR3: CASSLGDRLKLFF
size: -; V: TRBV15; J: TRBJ2-7; D: TRBD1; DNA: TGTGCCACCGCAAAGGGGACAGTTTTATACTTC; CDR3: CATAKGTVLYF
size: -; V: TRBV5-1; J: TRBJ2-7; D: -; DNA: TGCGCCAGCAGCTTGGAGGTGGGGGGCGCGTCCTACGAGCAGTACTTC; CDR3: CASSLEVGGASYEQYF
size: once; V: TRBV6-5; J: TRBJ1-1; D: TRBD1; DNA: TGTGCCAGCAAATACCGGGACAGCGCTGAAGCTTTCTTT; CDR3: CASKYRDSAEAFF
size: once; V: TRBV18; J: TRBJ2-3; D: -; DNA: TGTGCCAGCTCACCCTCAGGGGATCGATCCTATACGCAGTATTTT; CDR3: CASSPSGDRSYTQYF
size: -; V: TRBV5-1; J: TRBJ1-1; D: -; DNA: TGCGCCAGCAGCCCGGGACACCCTGAAGCTTTCTTT; CDR3: CASSPGHPEAFF
size: -; V: TRBV6-5; J: TRBJ1-1; D: -; DNA: TGTGCCAGCAGTTCTCCCGTGGAAGCTTTCTTT; CDR3: CASSSPVEAFF
size: -; V: TRBV30; J: TRBJ2-1; D: -; DNA: TGTGCCTGGAGTGTACGGATCAATGAGCAGTTCTTC; CDR3: CAWSVRINEQFF
size: once; V: TRBV2; J: TRBJ2-1; D: TRBD2; DNA: TGTGCCAGCAGAGGACTAGCGGGAGTCAATGAGCAGTTCTTC; CDR3: CASRGLAGVNEQFF
size: -; V: TRBV9; J: TRBJ2-1; D: TRBD2; DNA: TGTGCCAGCAGCGTAGGGACTAGCGGGCTCAATGAGCAGTTCTTC; CDR3: CASSVGTSGLNEQFF
size: once; V: TRBV5-5; J: TRBJ2-1; D: TRBD2; DNA: TGTGCCAGCAGCCTGACTAGCGGGAAGCAGTTCTTC; CDR3: CASSLTSGKQFF
size: -; V: TRBV4-3; J: TRBJ2-5; D: TRBD2; DNA: TGCGCCAGCAGCCAAATGGAAATAGCGGGAGGGGAGACCCAGTACTTC; CDR3: CASSQMEIAGGETQYF
size: -; V: TRBV5-1; J: TRBJ2-6; D: TRBD2; DNA: TGCGCCAGCAGCGAGAGGGGAGGGTCTGGGGCCAACGTCCTGACTTTC; CDR3: CASSERGGSGANVLTF
size: -; V: TRBV18; J: TRBJ2-3; D: -; DNA: TGTGCCAGCTCGGCCGGGGATACGCAGTATTTT; CDR3: CASSAGDTQYF
size: -; V: TRBV18; J: TRBJ2-7; D: TRBD1; DNA: TGTGCCAGCTCACCGCTACAGGGGACGGGTGAGCAGTACTTC; CDR3: CASSPLQGTGEQYF
size: -; V: TRBV2; J: TRBJ2-4; D: TRBD1; DNA: TGTGCCAGCAGTCTTCGGACAGGGGGAAACATTCAGTACTTC; CDR3: CASSLRTGGNIQYF
size: -; V: TRBV5-4; J: TRBJ2-2; D: -; DNA: TGTGCCAGCAGCTTGAGGTGGGAAGCGAACACCGGGGAGCTGTTTTTT; CDR3: CASSLRWEANTGELFF
size: -; V: TRBV27; J: TRBJ2-7; D: -; DNA: TGTGCCAGCAGTTTCACGGGGTTTACCTACGAGCAGTACTTC; CDR3: CASSFTGFTYEQYF
size: -; V: TRBV6-5; J: TRBJ1-2; D: -; DNA: TGTGCCAGCACTGGAACGGCAATCTATGGCTACACCTTC; CDR3: CASTGTAIYGYTF
size: -; V: TRBV10-3; J: TRBJ2-3; D: -; DNA: TGTGCCATCAGTGGGCAGAGTAACACAGATACGCAGTATTTT; CDR3: CAISGQSNTDTQYF
size: -; V: TRBV7-9; J: TRBJ2-7; D: TRBD1; DNA: TGTGCCAGCAGCTTAGCGTCCGGGACAGGGGGCTTCGAGCAGTACTTC; CDR3: CASSLASGTGGFEQYF
size: -; V: TRBV7-8; J: TRBJ2-7; D: -; DNA: TGTGCCAGCAGCTTAGCGGGCGGATCCTACGAGCAGTACTTC; CDR3: CASSLAGGSYEQYF